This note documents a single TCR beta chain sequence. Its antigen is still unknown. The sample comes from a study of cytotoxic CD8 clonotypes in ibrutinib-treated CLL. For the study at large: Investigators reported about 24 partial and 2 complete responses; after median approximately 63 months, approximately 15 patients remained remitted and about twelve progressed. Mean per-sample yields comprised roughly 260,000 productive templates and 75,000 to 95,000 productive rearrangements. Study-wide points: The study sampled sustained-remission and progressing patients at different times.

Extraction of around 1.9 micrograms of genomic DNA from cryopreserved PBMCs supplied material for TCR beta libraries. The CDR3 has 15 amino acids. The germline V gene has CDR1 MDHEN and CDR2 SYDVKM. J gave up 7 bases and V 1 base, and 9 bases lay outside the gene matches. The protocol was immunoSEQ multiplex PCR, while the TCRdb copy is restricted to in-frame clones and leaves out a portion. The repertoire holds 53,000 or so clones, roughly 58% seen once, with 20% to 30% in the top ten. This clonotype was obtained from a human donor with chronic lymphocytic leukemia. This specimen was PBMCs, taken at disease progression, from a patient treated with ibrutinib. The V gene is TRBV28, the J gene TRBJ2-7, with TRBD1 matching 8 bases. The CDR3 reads CASSLFQGAGGEQYF. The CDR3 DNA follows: TGTGCCAGCAGTTTATTCCAGGGGGCAGGTGGGGAGCAGTACTTC.